This paragraph covers one T cell receptor beta chain sequence. A junction boundary mismatches the germline segment, possibly from a read error. The sample comes from a study of CD8+CD57+ T cells in acquired aplastic anemia. Germline V CDR1 and CDR2: GTSNPN, SVGIG (reference sequence). This CDR3 has 13 residues. It was genomic DNA that served as the template for profiling TCR beta VDJ and CDR3. A single record per CDR3 protein comes from TCRdb applying MiXCR to the reads. The table lists 250,000 to 350,000 distinct CDR3 sequences, around 60% of them singletons, with under 8.5% in the top ten. The source of this sequence is a human donor with severe aplastic anemia or a healthy control (not recorded which). The sequenced material came from sorted CD4+, CD8+, or CD8+CD57+ T cells (not recorded which) from PBMCs. The chain couples TRBV30 to TRBJ2-1; 9 positions agree with TRBD2. The CDR3 is CSSGRSSYNEQFF. The CDR3 DNA reads TGCAGCAGCGGGAGGAGCTCCTACAACGAGCAGTTCTTC.